This T cell receptor (beta chain) was sequenced during a study of OX40 agonist ivuxolimab in advanced cancers. For the wider study: Ivuxolimab was a fully human IgG2 agonistic monoclonal antibody targeting the costimulatory receptor OX40 (CD134). Intravenous ivuxolimab was administered to patients every 2 weeks at six dose levels: 0.01, 0.1, 0.3, 1.5, 3 and 10 mg/kg. Among the 52 dose-escalation patients, some 20 had hepatocellular carcinoma, around 15 melanoma, 9 renal cell carcinoma and 9 head and neck cancer. In the dose-escalation cohort, over 65% of patients were male, and the mean age was around 60 years, with a range of 23 to 79. Patients were allowed to have had prior anti-PD-1, anti-PD-L1 or anti-CTLA-4 therapy, and approximately 37% of the dose-escalation patients had been treated with checkpoint inhibitors. Three dose-escalation patients achieved partial responses, one with hepatocellular carcinoma and two with cutaneous melanoma. Peripheral TCRbeta sequencing was intended to test whether TCR sequence diversity was altered and clonal T-cell expansion was caused by ivuxolimab. The paper covers the monotherapy dose-escalation part of the phase I ivuxolimab trial, which included N ≈ 50 patients. The paper's findings and limits, for the study overall: At doses of 0.1 to 3.0 mg/kg, clonal expansion of both CD4+ and CD8+ blood T cells was observed from baseline to week 6. Partial responders in the 0.1-3.0 mg/kg groups had among the lowest normalized peripheral clonal expansion, especially among CD8+ T cells. Low levels of normalized T-cell clonal expansion were also shown by some nonresponding patients. After ivuxolimab, more expanded clones were found on average in CD8+ T cells than in CD4+ T cells. Which antigens the clonally expanded peripheral T cells were specific for was not determined.

The trial excluded patients who had a history of autoimmune disease or were on systemic immunosuppression. In every dose cohort, peripheral blood was drawn for TCR sequencing at baseline, cycle 4 day 1, and cycle 7 day 1. The samples were drawn from a first-in-human, open-label, multicenter phase I dose-escalation trial of ivuxolimab. Adults with locally advanced or metastatic melanoma, renal cell, hepatocellular, or head and neck squamous cell carcinoma were enrolled in the trial. Before TCR sequencing, CD4+ and CD8+ T cells were separately sorted from peripheral blood. To sequence the TCRbeta CDR3 region, genomic DNA was isolated from the sorted cells. TCRbeta CDR3 regions were sequenced using the immunoSEQ Assay. Not all clones reach the TCRdb copy of this immuneACCESS table, which keeps in-frame sequences only. Checked studies attribute under half of the gap to unresolved V genes and leave the rest unexplained. Present in this sample are roughly 77,000 clones, 85% of which were seen just once. 2.4% of the sample is in the top ten clones.

Of note for this clone: Its antigen is not yet known. The record has no base qualities; no much larger clone is one base away.

The sequence derives from an adult with an advanced solid tumor such as melanoma, head and neck, liver or kidney cancer. The source material was CD4+ or CD8+ T cells sorted from blood, sampled in a trial of the OX40 agonist ivuxolimab.

Read as DNA, the sequence is TGTGCCAGCAGTGACTCGAGCGGGGGGGCCGGCCGAGCTACGCAGTATTTT. It is translated as CASSDSSGGAGRATQYF. Rearrangement joined TRBV6-4 to TRBJ2-3, and TRBD2 aligns with 10 junction nucleotides. V ends up 0 bases short and J 8 bases short, with an unmatched junction base count of 11. The CDR3, cysteine through phenylalanine, is 17 amino acids long. The retained sequence is limited to the CDR3, 51 bases, with the frame set at the first base. Via the germline V gene, CDR1 is MRHNA and CDR2 SNTAGT.